These 9 T cell receptor beta chains came from one sample sequenced in a study of T cell responses to AZD1222 COVID-19 vaccine listed by TCRdb under 2021. Library creation used the immunoSEQ multiplex PCR assay. This is the immuneACCESS table as TCRdb keeps it, with only in-frame sequences that have V and J called. A part of the clones is gone; compared with another copy, unresolved V genes explain less than half, and the rest is unexplained. The sample table lists under 200,000 clones, more than 75% of them with a count of one. 20% to 30% of the sample is taken by the ten largest. The label giving this sample's time point can be read as: about 28 days (+/-7) after the second vaccine dose. Here the sequenced sample was peripheral blood, taken 28 days after the second AZD1222 dose. These receptors all stem from an adult who received the AZD1222 COVID-19 vaccine.

This chain uses TRBV6-5 with TRBJ1-5; D unresolved. CDR3 length: 14 amino acids. The germline gives CDR1 MNHEY, CDR2 SVGAGI. The V end lost 6 bases, the J end lost 3 bases, and 12 bases lay between the germline ends. In nucleotides, the CDR3 is TGTGCCAGCAGACCGGGAGGGCCCAATCAGCCCCAGCATTTT. Residues: CASRPGGPNQPQHF.

The V call is TRBV6-2 or TRBV6-3, the J call TRBJ2-7; the D is unclear. Germline V CDR1 and CDR2: MNHEY, SVGEGT. The CDR3 is 13 amino acids. Deletions cut 2 bases from V and 2 bases from J, with 7 bases between. CDR3 loop: CASSYTAAYEQYF. Here the CDR3 DNA reads TGTGCCAGCAGTTACACTGCCGCCTACGAGCAGTACTTC.

This chain links TRBV3-1 (or the pseudogene TRBV3-2) with TRBJ2-2; weak D call: TRBD2 (5 bases). The germline V gene encodes CDR1 LGHDT and CDR2 YNNKEL (reference sequence). V dropped 6 bases and J dropped 3 bases, with 14 bases sitting between them. The CDR3 is made up of 15 amino acids. This chain's CDR3 is CASRISVGDTGELFF. CDR3 nucleotide sequence: TGTGCCAGCAGGATTAGCGTCGGGGACACCGGGGAGCTGTTTTTT.

The chain has TRBV7-2 and TRBJ2-3, with 8 bases aligning to TRBD2. The CDR3 consists of 15 residues. Germline V gene data show CDR1 as SGHTA and CDR2 as FQGNSA. J lost 5 bases, V lost 3 bases, and 7 bases had no gene match. The CDR3 nucleotides are TGTGCCAGCAGCTTGGGGAGCCTAGCGGGAGATACGCAGTATTTT. Translated, it gives CASSLGSLAGDTQYF.

The chain carries TRBV3-1 (or the pseudogene TRBV3-2) and TRBJ2-7; TRBD2 matches 13 bases. Germline V gene sequence: CDR1 LGHDT, CDR2 YNNKEL (reference sequence). The CDR3 covers 16 residues. The V segment lost 1 base and the J segment 4 bases; nucleotides outside the gene matches: 4. CDR3 loop: CASSQGGTSGTYEQYF. In DNA, the CDR3 is TGTGCCAGCAGCCAAGGGGGGACTAGCGGGACGTACGAGCAGTACTTC.

The J gene is TRBJ2-1, the V gene TRBV28, with 9 bases matching TRBD1. Germline CDR1 is MDHEN and CDR2 is SYDVKM. J lost 7 bases, V lost 3 bases, and 7 bases had no gene match. The CDR3 totals 15 residues. DNA for the CDR3: TGTGCCAGCAGTTTCCCCGGGACAGGGTCGAATGAGCAGTTCTTC. Translated: CASSFPGTGSNEQFF.

The chain employs TRBV6-4 and TRBJ2-7; D is possibly TRBD1 or TRBD2 (6 bases each). Trimming shortened V by 9 bases and J by 1 base, and 22 bases separated the two germline ends. Germline CDR1 and CDR2: MRHNA and SNTAGT. This CDR3 contains 16 residues. In nucleotides, the CDR3 is TGTGCCAGGAAGGGGGGCCGCCGCGAGGGGTCCTACGAGCAGTACTTC. This codes for CARKGGRREGSYEQYF.

The chain joins TRBV5-4 to TRBJ2-7; possibly TRBD2 for D (5 bases). Trimming left V 3 bases short and J 3 bases short, with 13 bases between. Per germline, CDR1 SGHNT and CDR2 YYREEE (reference sequence). The CDR3 spans 14 residues. The CDR3 spells CASSSPGLYYEQYF. The CDR3 bases are TGTGCCAGCAGCTCTCCTGGACTGTACTACGAGCAGTACTTC. Full variable domain (rest looked up from reference TRBV5-4 and TRBJ2-7): ETGVTQSPTHLIKTRGQQVTLRCSSQSGHNTVSWYQQALGQGPQFIFQYYREEENGRGNFPPRFSGLQFPNYSSELNVNALELDDSALYLCASSSPGLYYEQYFGPGTRLTVT.

The genes are TRBV9 and TRBJ1-6; D gene unclear. Trimming stripped 0 bases from V and 7 bases from J, with 8 bases between. The CDR3 is made up of 14 amino acids. Germline CDR1 SGDLS, CDR2 YYNGEE. Here the CDR3 DNA reads TGTGCCAGCAGCGTAGACAACAGAAATTCACCCCTCCACTTT. Its translation: CASSVDNRNSPLHF.